This passage covers 11 T cell receptor beta chains from one sample sequenced in a study of blood T cell repertoires in COVID-19. Method: immunoSEQ multiplex PCR; TCRdb's copy keeps in-frame clones and lacks some. Among about 260,000 clones listed, more than 75% were seen once. Material for sequencing was peripheral blood. The source is a woman aged 45-59 years with acute or convalescent COVID-19.

The V gene is TRBV7-2, the J gene TRBJ1-5; D unresolved. CDR1 and CDR2 from the germline V gene are SGHTA and FQGNSA. The V end was cut by 2 bases, the J end by 2 bases, with 16 bases between. The CDR3 is 17 amino acids. CDR3 in DNA: TGTGCCAGCAGCTTAAGGGCCACCGAGCGGGGCAATCAGCCCCAGCATTTT. Protein product: CASSLRATERGNQPQHF.

As to this clone: No DNA is shown, since the ends of the CDR3 on it are uncertain; the CDR3 is the one TCRdb lists. This chain uses TRBV3-1 (or the pseudogene TRBV3-2) with TRBJ1-1; the D call in the table, TRBD1, was not verified against the DNA. CDR1 LGHDT and CDR2 YNNKEL come from the germline V gene (reference sequence). The CDR3 region is 14 residues in length, termini included. CDR3 loop: CASSFGTGATIPFF.

This sequence joins TRBV7-2 and TRBJ1-4; no definite D call. Germline V lookup: CDR1 SGHTA, CDR2 FQGNSA. Trimming removed 1 base from V and 0 bases from J, with 9 bases in between. The CDR3 extends over 16 amino acids. In DNA form, the CDR3 reads TGTGCCAGCAGCTTAGGAGTAGTTGCAACTAATGAAAAACTGTTTTTT. As protein: CASSLGVVATNEKLFF.

The CDR3 bases are TGTGCCAGCAGATCAGGGGACCAGCCCCAGCATTTT. Residues: CASRSGDQPQHF. This chain uses TRBV28 with TRBJ1-5; D possibly corresponds to TRBD1 (6 bases). Germline V gene sequence: CDR1 MDHEN, CDR2 SYDVKM. The V end was cut by 6 bases, the J end by 7 bases, with 10 bases between. The CDR3 extends over 12 amino acids.

This rearrangement joins TRBV5-1 to TRBJ1-5, with 8 bases aligning to TRBD1. The length of the CDR3 is 15 residues. Per germline, CDR1 SGHRS and CDR2 YFSETQ. J gave up 3 bases and V 5 bases, and 7 bases lay outside the gene matches. The DNA for the CDR3 is TGCGCCAGCAGTTTGACAGGGGTCGCCAATCAGCCCCAGCATTTT. It translates to CASSLTGVANQPQHF.

The rearrangement uses TRBV10-1 and TRBJ2-7; the match to TRBD2 covers 8 bases. There are 13 residues in the CDR3. CDR1 is WNHNN, CDR2 SYGVQD, per germline (reference sequence). Trimming took 7 bases from V and 5 from J; bases not matched to a gene: 7. The DNA of the CDR3 is TGCGCCAGCAAAAGCGGGAGACCCCACGAGCAGTACTTC. This encodes CASKSGRPHEQYF.

V usage is TRBV28 and J usage is TRBJ2-5; D may be TRBD1 (5 bases). Trimming removed 3 bases at V and 2 bases at J, with 10 bases between. Germline values: CDR1 MDHEN, CDR2 SYDVKM. This CDR3 region has 14 residues. The CDR3 reads CASSFRQKQETQYF. The CDR3 region has the DNA TGTGCCAGCAGTTTCAGACAGAAACAAGAGACCCAGTACTTC. Supplemented by reference TRBV28 and TRBJ2-5, the full variable domain reads DVKVTQSSRYLVKRTGEKVFLECVQDMDHENMFWYRQDPGLGLRLIYFSYDVKMKEKGDIPEGYSVSREKKERFSLILESASTNQTSMYLCASSFRQKQETQYFGPGTRLLVL.

The chain has TRBV18 and TRBJ1-4; weak D call: TRBD1 (5 bases). V dropped 6 bases and J dropped 8 bases, with 7 bases sitting between them. CDR1 is KGHSH and CDR2 is LQKENI in the germline V gene. CDR3 length: 11 amino acids. The CDR3 nucleotides are TGTGCCAGCTCGTACAGGGAAAAACTGTTTTTT. Amino acid sequence: CASSYREKLFF.

This chain joins TRBV9 and TRBJ1-1; TRBD1 matches 7 bases. The CDR3 totals 16 residues. V trimming: 3 bases; J trimming: 0 bases; junction bases outside the gene matches: 8. CDR1 and CDR2 (germline): SGDLS, YYNGEE. This CDR3 reads CASSAKPGQMNTEAFF. CDR3 sequence (DNA): TGTGCCAGCAGCGCCAAGCCGGGACAGATGAACACTGAAGCTTTCTTT. The full variable domain, rest sourced from reference TRBV9 and TRBJ1-1, is DSGVTQTPKHLITATGQRVTLRCSPRSGDLSVYWYQQSLDQGLQFLIQYYNGEERAKGNILERFSAQQFPDLHSELNLSSLELGDSALYFCASSAKPGQMNTEAFFGQGTRLTVV.

This clone was observed a single time. The chain joins TRBV28 to TRBJ2-3; D remains unclear. V was cut by 10 bases and J by 2 bases, with 13 bases left in between. Per the germline V gene, CDR1 is MDHEN and CDR2 is SYDVKM. This CDR3 has 13 residues. CDR3: CATITTTTDTQYF. In nucleotides, the CDR3 is TGTGCCACTATTACTACTACCACAGATACGCAGTATTTT.

The J gene is TRBJ1-2, the V gene TRBV12-3 or TRBV12-4, with 8 bases matching TRBD1. This CDR3 spans 13 amino acids. Trimming cost V 7 bases and J 4 bases; bases outside gene matches: 5. CDR3 nucleotides: TGTGCCAGCATCGCGACAGGGGTCTATGGCTACACCTTC. This codes for CASIATGVYGYTF.